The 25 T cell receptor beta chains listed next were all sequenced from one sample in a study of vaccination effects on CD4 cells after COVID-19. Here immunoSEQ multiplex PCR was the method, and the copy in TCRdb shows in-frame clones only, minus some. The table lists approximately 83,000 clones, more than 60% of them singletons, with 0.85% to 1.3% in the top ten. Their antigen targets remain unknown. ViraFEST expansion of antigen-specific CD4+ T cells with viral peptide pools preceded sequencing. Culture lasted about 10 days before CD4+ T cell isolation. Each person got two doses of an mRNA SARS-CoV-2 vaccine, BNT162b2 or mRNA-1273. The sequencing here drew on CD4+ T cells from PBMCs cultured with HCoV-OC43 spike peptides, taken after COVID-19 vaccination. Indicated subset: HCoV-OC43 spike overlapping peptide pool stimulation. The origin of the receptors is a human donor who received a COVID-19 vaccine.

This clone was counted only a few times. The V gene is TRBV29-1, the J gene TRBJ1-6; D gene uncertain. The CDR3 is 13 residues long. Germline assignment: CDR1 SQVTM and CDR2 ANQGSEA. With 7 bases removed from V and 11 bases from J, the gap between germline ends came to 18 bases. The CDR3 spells CSARPHPGAPLHF. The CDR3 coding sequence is TGCAGCGCCCGTCCCCACCCGGGAGCACCCCTCCACTTT.

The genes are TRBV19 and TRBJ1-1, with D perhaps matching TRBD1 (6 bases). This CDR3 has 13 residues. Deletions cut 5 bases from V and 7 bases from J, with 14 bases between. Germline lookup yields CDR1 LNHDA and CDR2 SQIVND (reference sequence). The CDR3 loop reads CASSPRTAHEAFF. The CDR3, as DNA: TGTGCCAGTAGTCCGAGGACAGCCCATGAAGCTTTCTTT.

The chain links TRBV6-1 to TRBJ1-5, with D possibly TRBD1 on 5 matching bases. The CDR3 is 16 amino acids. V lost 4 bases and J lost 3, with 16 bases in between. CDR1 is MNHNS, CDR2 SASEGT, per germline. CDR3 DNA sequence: TGTGCCAGCAGTGGCATCTGGGGGTCCTACAATCAGCCCCAGCATTTT. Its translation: CASSGIWGSYNQPQHF.

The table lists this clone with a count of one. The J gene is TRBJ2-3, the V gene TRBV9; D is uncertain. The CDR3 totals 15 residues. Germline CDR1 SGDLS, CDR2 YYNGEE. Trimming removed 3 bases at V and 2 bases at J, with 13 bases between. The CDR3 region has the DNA TGTGCCAGCAGCGCAACTCAGGCGGTCACAGATACGCAGTATTTT. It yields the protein CASSATQAVTDTQYF.

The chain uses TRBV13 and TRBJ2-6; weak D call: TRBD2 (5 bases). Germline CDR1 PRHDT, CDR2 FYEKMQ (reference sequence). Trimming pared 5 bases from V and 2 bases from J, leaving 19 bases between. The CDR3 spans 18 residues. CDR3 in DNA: TGTGCCAGCAGCCTAACCCCCTTACTAGTCGCTGGGGCCAACGTCCTGACTTTC. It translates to CASSLTPLLVAGANVLTF. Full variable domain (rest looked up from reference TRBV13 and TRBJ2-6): AAGVIQSPRHLIKEKRETATLKCYPIPRHDTVYWYQQGPGQDPQFLISFYEKMQSDKGSIPDRFSAQQFSDYHSELNMSSLELGDSALYFCASSLTPLLVAGANVLTFGAGSRLTVL.

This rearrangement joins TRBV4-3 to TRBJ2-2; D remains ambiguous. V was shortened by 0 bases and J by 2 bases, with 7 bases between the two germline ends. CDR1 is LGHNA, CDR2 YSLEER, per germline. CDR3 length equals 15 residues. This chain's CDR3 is CASSQEQINTGELFF. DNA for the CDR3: TGCGCCAGCAGCCAAGAACAGATTAACACCGGGGAGCTGTTTTTT.

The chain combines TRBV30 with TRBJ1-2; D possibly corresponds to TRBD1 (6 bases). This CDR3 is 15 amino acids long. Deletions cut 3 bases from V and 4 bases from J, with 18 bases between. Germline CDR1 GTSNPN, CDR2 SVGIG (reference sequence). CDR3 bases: TGTGCCTGGAGGGCTCCCGGACAGCCGGCCTATGGCTACACCTTC. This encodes CAWRAPGQPAYGYTF. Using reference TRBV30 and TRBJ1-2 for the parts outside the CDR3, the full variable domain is SQTIHQWPATLVQPVGSPLSLECTVEGTSNPNLYWYRQAAGRGLQLLFYSVGIGQISSEVPQNLSASRPQDRQFILSSKKLLLSDSGFYLCAWRAPGQPAYGYTFGSGTRLTVV.

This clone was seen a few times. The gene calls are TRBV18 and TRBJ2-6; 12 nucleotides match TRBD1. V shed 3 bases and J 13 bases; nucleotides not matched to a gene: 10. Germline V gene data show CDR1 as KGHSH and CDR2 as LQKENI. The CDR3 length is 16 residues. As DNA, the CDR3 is TGTGCCAGCTCACCGCTTTCCGGGACAGGGGGCGAAGTCCTGACTTTC. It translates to CASSPLSGTGGEVLTF.

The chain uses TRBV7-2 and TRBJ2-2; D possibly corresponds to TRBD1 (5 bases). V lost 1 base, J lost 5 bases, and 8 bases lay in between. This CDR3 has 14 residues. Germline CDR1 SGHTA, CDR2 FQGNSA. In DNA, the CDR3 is TGTGCCAGCAGCTTAGGGGGCAGTACCGGGGAGCTGTTTTTT. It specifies CASSLGGSTGELFF.

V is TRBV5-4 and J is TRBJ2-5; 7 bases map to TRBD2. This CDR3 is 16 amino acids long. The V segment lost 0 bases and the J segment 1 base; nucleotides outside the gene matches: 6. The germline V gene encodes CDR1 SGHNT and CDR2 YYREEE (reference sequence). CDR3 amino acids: CASSLGAAGIQETQYF. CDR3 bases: TGTGCCAGCAGCTTGGGTGCAGCGGGAATCCAAGAGACCCAGTACTTC.

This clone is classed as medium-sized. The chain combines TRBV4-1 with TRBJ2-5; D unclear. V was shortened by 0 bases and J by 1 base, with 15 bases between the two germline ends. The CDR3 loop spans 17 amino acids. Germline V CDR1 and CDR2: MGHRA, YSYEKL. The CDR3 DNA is TGCGCCAGCAGCCAAGATCCCCCCGGGCAGATCCAAGAGACCCAGTACTTC. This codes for CASSQDPPGQIQETQYF.

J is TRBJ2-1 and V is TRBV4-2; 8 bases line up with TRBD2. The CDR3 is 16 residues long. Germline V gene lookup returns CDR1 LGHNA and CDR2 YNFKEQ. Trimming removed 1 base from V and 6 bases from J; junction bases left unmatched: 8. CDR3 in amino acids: CASSQVAGGAGNEQFF. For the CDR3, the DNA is TGTGCCAGCAGCCAAGTAGCCGGGGGGGCGGGCAATGAGCAGTTCTTC.

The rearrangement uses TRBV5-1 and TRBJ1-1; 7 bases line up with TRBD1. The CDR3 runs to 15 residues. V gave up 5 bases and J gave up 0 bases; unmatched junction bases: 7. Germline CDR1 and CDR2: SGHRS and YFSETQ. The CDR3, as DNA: TGCGCCAGCAGGCTACAGGGGCCCCTGAACACTGAAGCTTTCTTT. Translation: CASRLQGPLNTEAFF.

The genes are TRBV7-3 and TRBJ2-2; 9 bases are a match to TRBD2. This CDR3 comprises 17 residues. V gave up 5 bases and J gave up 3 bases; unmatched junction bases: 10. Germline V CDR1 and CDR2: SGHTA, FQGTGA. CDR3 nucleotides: TGTGCCAGCAGCAAAGCGGCGGGGGGGCCTTACACCGGGGAGCTGTTTTTT. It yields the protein CASSKAAGGPYTGELFF.

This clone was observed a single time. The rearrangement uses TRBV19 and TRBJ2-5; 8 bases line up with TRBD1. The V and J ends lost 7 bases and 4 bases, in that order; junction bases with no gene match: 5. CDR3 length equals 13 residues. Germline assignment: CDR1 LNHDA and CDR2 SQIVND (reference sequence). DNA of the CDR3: TGTGCCAGTACCCGACAGGGGACAGAGACCCAGTACTTC. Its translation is CASTRQGTETQYF.

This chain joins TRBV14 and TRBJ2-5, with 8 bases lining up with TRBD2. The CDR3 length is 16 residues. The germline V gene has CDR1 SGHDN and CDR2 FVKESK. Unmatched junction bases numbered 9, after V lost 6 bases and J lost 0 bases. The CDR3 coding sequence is TGTGCCAGCAGGGCTTCGAAGCGGGGGTACCAAGAGACCCAGTACTTC. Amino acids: CASRASKRGYQETQYF.

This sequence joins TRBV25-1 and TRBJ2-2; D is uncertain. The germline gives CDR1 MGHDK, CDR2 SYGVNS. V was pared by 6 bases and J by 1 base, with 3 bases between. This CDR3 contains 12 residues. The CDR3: CASRQNTGELFF. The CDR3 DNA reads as TGTGCCAGCAGACAGAACACCGGGGAGCTGTTTTTT.

The CDR3 DNA reads TGTGCCACCAGTGATTCCGGGACAGGGTCAAAGACCCAGTACTTC. Amino acids: CATSDSGTGSKTQYF. The V gene is TRBV24-1, the J gene TRBJ2-5; 9 bases match TRBD1. CDR3 length equals 15 residues. CDR1 and CDR2 from the germline V gene are KGHDR and SFDVKD. V lost 2 bases and J lost 6; bases outside the gene matches: 6.

CDR3 amino acids: CATSDRSGPKNIQYF. CDR3 in DNA: TGTGCCACCAGTGACCGCAGCGGGCCCAAAAACATTCAGTACTTC. V and J are TRBV24-1 and TRBJ2-4; D possibly corresponds to TRBD2 (6 bases). The CDR3 length is 15 residues. The V end was cut by 4 bases, the J end by 2 bases, with 11 bases between. Germline V gene sequence: CDR1 KGHDR, CDR2 SFDVKD.

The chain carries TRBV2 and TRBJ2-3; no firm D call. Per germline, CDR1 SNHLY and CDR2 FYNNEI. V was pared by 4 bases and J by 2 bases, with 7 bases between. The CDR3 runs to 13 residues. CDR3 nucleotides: TGTGCCAGCAGTGGGGCCACCACAGATACGCAGTATTTT. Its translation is CASSGATTDTQYF.

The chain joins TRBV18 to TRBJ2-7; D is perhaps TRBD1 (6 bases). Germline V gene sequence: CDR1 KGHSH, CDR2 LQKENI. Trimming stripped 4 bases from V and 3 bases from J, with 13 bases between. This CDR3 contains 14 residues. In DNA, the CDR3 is TGTGCCAGCTCACGGACAGAGAGACGCTACGAGCAGTACGTC. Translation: CASSRTERRYEQYV.

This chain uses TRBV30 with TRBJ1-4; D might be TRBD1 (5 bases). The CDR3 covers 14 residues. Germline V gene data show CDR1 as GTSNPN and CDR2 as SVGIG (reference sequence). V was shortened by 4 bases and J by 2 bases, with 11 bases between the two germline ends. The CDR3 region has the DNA TGTGCCTGGAAAAGGGGCATGACTAATGAAAAACTGTTTTTT. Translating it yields CAWKRGMTNEKLFF.

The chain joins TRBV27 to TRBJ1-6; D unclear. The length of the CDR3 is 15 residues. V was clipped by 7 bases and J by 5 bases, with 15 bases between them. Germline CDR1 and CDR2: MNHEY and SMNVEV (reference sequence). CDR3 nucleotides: TGTGCCAGCACCTCCGGACGGAGAAATAATTCACCCCTCCACTTT. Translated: CASTSGRRNNSPLHF.

The CDR3 nucleotides are TGTGCCAGTAGTCCCTTGGCGGGGATGGTCGCAGATACGCAGTATTTT. Encoded protein: CASSPLAGMVADTQYF. The genes are TRBV19 and TRBJ2-3, with D possibly being TRBD2 (6 bases). Trimming took 5 bases from V and 4 from J, leaving 19 bases between them. Germline assignment: CDR1 LNHDA and CDR2 SQIVND (reference sequence). CDR3 size: 16 residues.

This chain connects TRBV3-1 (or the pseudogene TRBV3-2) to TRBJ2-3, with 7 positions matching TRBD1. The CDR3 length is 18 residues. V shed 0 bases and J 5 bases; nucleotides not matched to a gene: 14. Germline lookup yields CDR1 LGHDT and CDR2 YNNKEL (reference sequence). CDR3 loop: CASSQEPRGRGIKDTQYF. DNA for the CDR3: TGTGCCAGCAGCCAAGAGCCCCGAGGCAGGGGGATTAAAGATACGCAGTATTTT.